The 22 T cell receptor beta chains reported below all come from one sample, sequenced in a study of cytomegalovirus exposure and HLA in healthy donors. TCRdb's copy holds only in-frame clones and misses some; the assay was immunoSEQ multiplex PCR. Among 150,000 to 160,000 clones listed, around 83% were seen once. What was sequenced was PBMCs. The source of these receptors is a human donor in good health.

The chain uses TRBV9 and TRBJ1-5; 7 bases map to TRBD1. This CDR3 spans 14 amino acids. Germline V gene sequence: CDR1 SGDLS, CDR2 YYNGEE. Losses at the gene ends were 3 bases for V and 4 bases for J; bases not matched to a gene: 4. The CDR3 loop is CASSAGTANQPQHF. CDR3 nucleotides: TGTGCCAGCAGCGCCGGGACAGCGAATCAGCCCCAGCATTTT.

The CDR3 sequence: CASSSRAGGASNEQFF. The CDR3 DNA sequence: TGCGCCAGCAGCTCACGGGCTGGAGGAGCCAGCAATGAGCAGTTCTTC. The chain carries TRBV5-1 and TRBJ2-1; TRBD2 might be the D (5 bases). Trimming stripped 3 bases from V and 6 bases from J, with 19 bases between. Germline assignment: CDR1 SGHRS and CDR2 YFSETQ. The CDR3 is 16 residues long.

The genes are TRBV28 and TRBJ2-1; 11 nucleotides align to TRBD2. CDR3 size: 16 residues. Germline CDR1 reads MDHEN; CDR2 reads SYDVKM. The V and J ends lost 5 bases and 3 bases, in that order; junction bases with no gene match: 6. CDR3 loop: CASSPLGTSGYNEQFF. The CDR3 DNA reads as TGTGCCAGCAGTCCGCTCGGGACTAGCGGCTACAATGAGCAGTTCTTC.

This clone was observed once. This chain uses TRBV28 with TRBJ2-7, with no clear D. The CDR3 covers 12 residues. The V end was cut by 2 bases, the J end by 8 bases, with 10 bases between. Germline CDR1 reads MDHEN; CDR2 reads SYDVKM. CDR3 in DNA: TGTGCCAGCAGTTTACGGCCAGGCAAGCAGTACTTC. As protein: CASSLRPGKQYF.

This clone occurred once. The chain employs TRBV28 and TRBJ2-1; 11 nucleotides align to TRBD2. Germline values: CDR1 MDHEN, CDR2 SYDVKM. The CDR3 is 16 amino acids. J lost 7 bases, V lost 7 bases, and 12 bases had no gene match. As DNA, the CDR3 is TGTGCCAGCATCCAGACTAGCGGGAAAAGCGGGAATGAGCAGTTCTTC. Its protein product is CASIQTSGKSGNEQFF.

The chain recombines TRBV7-2 with TRBJ1-1, with D possibly being TRBD1 (5 bases). Trimming removed 5 bases from V and 1 base from J, with 8 bases in between. Germline V lookup: CDR1 SGHTA, CDR2 FQGNSA. The CDR3 contains 13 residues. For the CDR3, the DNA is TGTGCCAGCAGCCAAGACAGGAACACTGAAGCTTTCTTT. It yields the protein CASSQDRNTEAFF.

The chain has TRBV7-9 and TRBJ1-1; D gene ambiguous. Germline V lookup: CDR1 SEHNR, CDR2 FQNEAQ (reference sequence). Trimming removed 3 bases from V and 4 bases from J, with 3 bases in between. The CDR3 has 11 residues. In nucleotides, the CDR3 is TGTGCCAGCAGCTTTAGCACTGAAGCTTTCTTT. This translates into CASSFSTEAFF.

The chain carries TRBV28 and TRBJ1-2, with 7 bases fitting TRBD1. Per the germline V gene, CDR1 is MDHEN and CDR2 is SYDVKM. With V trimmed by 4 bases and J by 5 bases, 10 bases remained unmatched. This CDR3 spans 15 amino acids. The CDR3 DNA follows: TGTGCCAGCAGTTGGAGAAACAGGGGTTTGTATGGCTACACCTTC. This translates into CASSWRNRGLYGYTF.

The chain uses TRBV19 and TRBJ2-2, with 10 bases aligning to TRBD1. Germline V gene lookup returns CDR1 LNHDA and CDR2 SQIVND (reference sequence). V was pared by 3 bases and J by 5 bases, with 9 bases of the junction left unmatched. The CDR3 consists of 17 residues. The CDR3 DNA is TGTGCCAGTAGTATTATTGTGACAGGGGGCGCAACCGGGGAGCTGTTTTTT. Protein: CASSIIVTGGATGELFF.

V gene TRBV28 combines with J gene TRBJ1-1; unclear D gene. V was cut by 3 bases and J by 3 bases, with 5 bases left in between. Germline CDR1 reads MDHEN; CDR2 reads SYDVKM. This CDR3 is 12 amino acids long. CDR3 coding DNA: TGTGCCAGCAGTTTGCGGGACACTGAAGCTTTCTTT. Its protein is CASSLRDTEAFF.

CDR3 sequence reads: CASSPGLAGRPGDTQYF. The CDR3, as DNA: TGTGCCAGCTCACCAGGACTAGCGGGGAGACCAGGAGATACGCAGTATTTT. The chain combines TRBV18 with TRBJ2-3; 12 bases agree with TRBD2. The CDR3 loop spans 17 amino acids. Germline values: CDR1 KGHSH, CDR2 LQKENI. J gave up 5 bases and V 2 bases, and 8 bases lay outside the gene matches.

The V gene is TRBV30, the J gene TRBJ2-1; the D gene is possibly TRBD1 (6 bases). This CDR3 has 15 residues. CDR1 and CDR2 (germline): GTSNPN, SVGIG (reference sequence). V was shortened by 0 bases and J by 5 bases, with 14 bases between the two germline ends. The CDR3 DNA is TGTGCCTGGAGTGTATGGGGGCTGTCAAACAATGAGCAGTTCTTC. It codes for CAWSVWGLSNNEQFF.

The rearrangement uses TRBV30 and TRBJ1-1; D gene unclear. Trimming removed 0 bases from V and 1 base from J, with 3 bases in between. Germline V lookup: CDR1 GTSNPN, CDR2 SVGIG (reference sequence). This CDR3 comprises 12 residues. As DNA, the CDR3 is TGTGCCTGGAGTGTCAGGAACACTGAAGCTTTCTTT. Translation gives CAWSVRNTEAFF. Complete variable domain (other parts from reference TRBV30 and TRBJ1-1): SQTIHQWPATLVQPVGSPLSLECTVEGTSNPNLYWYRQAAGRGLQLLFYSVGIGQISSEVPQNLSASRPQDRQFILSSKKLLLSDSGFYLCAWSVRNTEAFFGQGTRLTVV.

This rearrangement joins TRBV9 to TRBJ2-1; 9 bases line up with TRBD2. Germline CDR1 SGDLS, CDR2 YYNGEE. V gave up 4 bases and J gave up 7 bases; unmatched junction bases: 6. The CDR3 totals 14 residues. The CDR3 DNA reads TGTGCCAGCAGCCCCGGACTAGCGAGAAATGAGCAGTTCTTC. Translated, it gives CASSPGLARNEQFF.

The chain recombines TRBV10-3 with TRBJ2-1; 7 nucleotides match TRBD1. CDR3 size: 16 residues. V was clipped by 6 bases and J by 0 bases; unmatched bases: 8. Germline CDR1 ENHRY, CDR2 SYGVKD. The CDR3 protein is CAISEPRGSSYNEQFF. DNA of the CDR3: TGTGCCATCAGCGAACCCAGGGGGAGCTCCTACAATGAGCAGTTCTTC.

The chain combines TRBV18 with TRBJ1-5, with D perhaps matching TRBD1 (6 bases). The V gene lost 3 bases and the J gene lost 3 bases, with 9 bases spanning the gap. CDR1 is KGHSH, CDR2 LQKENI, per germline. The CDR3 is made up of 14 amino acids. This CDR3 is CASSPSGDNQPQHF. The DNA for the CDR3 is TGTGCCAGCTCACCGTCAGGGGACAATCAGCCCCAGCATTTT.

The gene calls are TRBV11-2 and TRBJ1-1, with TRBD1 as a possible D gene (5 bases). The CDR3 length is 14 residues. V lost 6 bases, J lost 6 bases, and 17 bases lay in between. Per the germline V gene, CDR1 is SGHAT and CDR2 is FQNNGV. The CDR3 bases are TGTGCCAGCAGTTATACCACAGGCGGGGCTGAAGCTTTCTTT. This gives the protein CASSYTTGGAEAFF.

This clone has a count of ten or more. The rearrangement links TRBV6-1 to TRBJ1-3; D uncertain. The CDR3 length is 15 residues. With 0 bases removed from V and 1 base from J, the gap between germline ends came to 7 bases. Germline V gene data show CDR1 as MNHNS and CDR2 as SASEGT. Here the CDR3 reads CASSEATGSGNTIYF. DNA of the CDR3: TGTGCCAGCAGTGAAGCTACCGGGTCTGGAAACACCATATATTTT.

This chain joins TRBV9 and TRBJ1-4; 9 bases match TRBD1. Losses at the gene ends were 3 bases for V and 3 bases for J; bases not matched to a gene: 9. CDR3 size: 17 residues. Germline-derived CDR1 and CDR2 are SGDLS and YYNGEE. CDR3 region: CASSAWDRDGSNEKLFF. In nucleotides, the CDR3 is TGTGCCAGCAGCGCCTGGGACAGGGATGGATCTAATGAAAAACTGTTTTTT.

The chain couples TRBV7-9 to TRBJ1-1; D perhaps matches TRBD1 (6 bases). The CDR3 contains 12 residues. CDR1 is SEHNR, CDR2 FQNEAQ, per germline (reference sequence). Trimming left V 5 bases short and J 8 bases short, with 12 bases between. This CDR3 reads CASSVGQFEAFF. The DNA of the CDR3 is TGTGCCAGCAGCGTTGGACAGTTCGAAGCTTTCTTT. The complete variable domain, with remaining parts taken from reference TRBV7-9 and TRBJ1-1, reads DTGVSQNPRHKITKRGQNVTFRCDPISEHNRLYWYRQTLGQGPEFLTYFQNEAQLEKSRLLSDRFSAERPKGSFSTLEIQRTEQGDSAMYLCASSVGQFEAFFGQGTRLTVV.

V is TRBV6-5 and J is TRBJ1-3; 7 bases align to TRBD1. Germline assignment: CDR1 MNHEY and CDR2 SVGAGI. The CDR3 has 16 amino acids. Trimming cost V 4 bases and J 3 bases; bases outside gene matches: 9. CDR3 DNA sequence: TGTGCCAGCAGTTCAAGACAGGGAAAACTTGGAAACACCATATATTTT. Protein: CASSSRQGKLGNTIYF.

The V and J genes are TRBV2 and TRBJ1-6; D unresolved. V lost 8 bases and J lost 0, with 5 bases in between. CDR3 length: 13 amino acids. Germline V gene data show CDR1 as SNHLY and CDR2 as FYNNEI. CDR3 in DNA: TGTGCCAGCGTTAGCTCCTATAATTCACCCCTCCACTTT. Amino acid sequence: CASVSSYNSPLHF.